The text below deals with one T cell receptor (beta chain). This CDR3 has 12 residues. V was clipped by 8 bases and J by 6 bases, with 14 bases between them. These data belong to a study of tumor and adjacent non-tumor tissue in lung cancer. Overall study: The cohort had under 15 adenocarcinoma, a couple of squamous cell and 1 small cell patients.

This sample's RNA came from whole unsorted tissue. The normal lung tissue was taken more than 3 cm from the tumor edge. The library came from three nested PCR rounds adapted from ARM-PCR protocols. MiXCR, run by TCRdb on the multiplex PCR reads, gives a single entry per CDR3 protein. The table has 60,000 or so distinct CDR3 sequences, roughly 60% seen once. What was sequenced was distant non-tumor lung tissue. This TCR came from a man in his 70s with non-small cell lung cancer. V gene TRBV12-3 or TRBV12-4 combines with J gene TRBJ2-7; TRBD1 is a possible D gene (6 bases). DNA of the CDR3: TGTGCCAGCGGTAAAACAGGGACCGAGCAGTACTTC. It codes for CASGKTGTEQYF.